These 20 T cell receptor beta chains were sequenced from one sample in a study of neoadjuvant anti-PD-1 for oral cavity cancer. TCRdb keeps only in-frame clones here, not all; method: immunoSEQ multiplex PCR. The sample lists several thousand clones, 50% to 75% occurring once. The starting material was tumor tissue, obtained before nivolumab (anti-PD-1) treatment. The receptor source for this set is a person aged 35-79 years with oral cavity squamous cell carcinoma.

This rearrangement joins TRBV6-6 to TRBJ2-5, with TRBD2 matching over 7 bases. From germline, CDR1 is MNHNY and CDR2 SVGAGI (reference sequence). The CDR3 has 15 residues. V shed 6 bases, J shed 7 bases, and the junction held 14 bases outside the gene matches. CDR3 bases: TGTGCCAGCAGGCCAACTTTTACTAGCGCGGGGACCCAGTACTTC. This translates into CASRPTFTSAGTQYF.

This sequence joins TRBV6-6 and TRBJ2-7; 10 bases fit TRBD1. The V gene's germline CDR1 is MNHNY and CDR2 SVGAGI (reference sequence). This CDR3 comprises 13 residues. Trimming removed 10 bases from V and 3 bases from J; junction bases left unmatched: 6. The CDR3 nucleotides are TGTGCCACCAAGGACAGGGGGGGCTACGAGCAGTACTTC. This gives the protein CATKDRGGYEQYF.

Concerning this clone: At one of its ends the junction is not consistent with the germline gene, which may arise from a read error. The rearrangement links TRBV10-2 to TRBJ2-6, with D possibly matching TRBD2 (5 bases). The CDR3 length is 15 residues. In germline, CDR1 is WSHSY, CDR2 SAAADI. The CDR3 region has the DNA TGTGCCAGCAGTCCCGAGGGAACTGGGGCCAACGTCCTGACTTTC. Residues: CASSPEGTGANVLTF.

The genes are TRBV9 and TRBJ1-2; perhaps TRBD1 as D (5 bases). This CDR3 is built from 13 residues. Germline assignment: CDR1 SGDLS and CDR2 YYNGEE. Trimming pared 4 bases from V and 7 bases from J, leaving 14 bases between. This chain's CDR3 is CASSSRGEGGYTF. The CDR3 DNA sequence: TGTGCCAGCAGCTCCCGGGGGGAGGGTGGCTACACCTTC.

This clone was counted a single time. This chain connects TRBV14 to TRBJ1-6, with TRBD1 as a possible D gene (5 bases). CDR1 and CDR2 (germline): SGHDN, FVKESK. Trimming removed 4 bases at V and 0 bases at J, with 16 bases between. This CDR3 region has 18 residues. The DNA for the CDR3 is TGTGCCAGCAGCCCCACCCCACAAGACAGCTCCTATAATTCACCCCTCCACTTT. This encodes CASSPTPQDSSYNSPLHF.

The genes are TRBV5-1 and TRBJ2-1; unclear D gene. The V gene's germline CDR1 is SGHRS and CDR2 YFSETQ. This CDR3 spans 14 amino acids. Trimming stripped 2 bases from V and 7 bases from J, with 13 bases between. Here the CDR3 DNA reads TGCGCCAGCAGCTTAGGCGGTGCCTCAAATGAGCAGTTCTTC. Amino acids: CASSLGGASNEQFF.

The DNA for the CDR3 is TGTGCCAGCAGTAAGGGACAGGGTGATTCACCCCTCCACTTT. The encoded protein is CASSKGQGDSPLHF. This sequence joins TRBV5-8 and TRBJ1-6; 9 positions agree with TRBD1. V was pared by 5 bases and J by 8 bases, with 5 bases of the junction left unmatched. CDR3 length: 14 amino acids. Germline CDR1 SGHTS, CDR2 YDEGEE.

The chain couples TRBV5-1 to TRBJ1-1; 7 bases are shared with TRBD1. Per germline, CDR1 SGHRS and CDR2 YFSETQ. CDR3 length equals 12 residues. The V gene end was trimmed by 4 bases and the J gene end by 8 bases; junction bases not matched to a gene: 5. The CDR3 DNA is TGCGCCAGCAGCCTTGACAGGGAGGAAGCTTTCTTT. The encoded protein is CASSLDREEAFF.

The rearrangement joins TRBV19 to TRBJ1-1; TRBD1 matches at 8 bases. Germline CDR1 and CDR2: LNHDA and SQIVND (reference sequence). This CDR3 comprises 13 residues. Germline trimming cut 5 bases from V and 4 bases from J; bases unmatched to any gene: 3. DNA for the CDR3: TGTGCCAGTAGTGTGACAGGGGTCACTGAAGCTTTCTTT. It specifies CASSVTGVTEAFF.

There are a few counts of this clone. The CDR3 nucleotides read TGTGCCATCAGTGAGTCGCAGGCTAGCGGGGACTACAATGAGCAGTTCTTC. Translated: CAISESQASGDYNEQFF. This chain uses TRBV10-3 with TRBJ2-1; 9 nucleotides match TRBD2. This CDR3 is 17 amino acids long. V was pared by 0 bases and J by 3 bases, with 6 bases of the junction left unmatched. CDR1 is ENHRY, CDR2 SYGVKD, per germline.

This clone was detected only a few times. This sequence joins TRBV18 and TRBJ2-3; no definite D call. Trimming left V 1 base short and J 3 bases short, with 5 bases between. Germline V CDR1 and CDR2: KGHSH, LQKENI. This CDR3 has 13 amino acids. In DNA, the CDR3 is TGTGCCAGCTCACCACAGAATACAGATACGCAGTATTTT. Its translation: CASSPQNTDTQYF.

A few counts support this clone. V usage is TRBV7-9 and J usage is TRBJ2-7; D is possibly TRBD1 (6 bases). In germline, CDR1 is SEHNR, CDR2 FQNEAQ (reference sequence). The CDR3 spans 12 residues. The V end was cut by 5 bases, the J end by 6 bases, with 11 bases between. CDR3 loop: CASSQTGPEQYF. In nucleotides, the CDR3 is TGTGCCAGCAGCCAAACAGGGCCCGAGCAGTACTTC.

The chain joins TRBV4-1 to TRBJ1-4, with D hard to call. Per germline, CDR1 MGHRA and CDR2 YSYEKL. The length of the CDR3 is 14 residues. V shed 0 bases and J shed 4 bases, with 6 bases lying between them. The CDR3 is CASSQERNNEKLFF. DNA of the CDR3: TGCGCCAGCAGCCAAGAGAGAAATAATGAAAAACTGTTTTTT.

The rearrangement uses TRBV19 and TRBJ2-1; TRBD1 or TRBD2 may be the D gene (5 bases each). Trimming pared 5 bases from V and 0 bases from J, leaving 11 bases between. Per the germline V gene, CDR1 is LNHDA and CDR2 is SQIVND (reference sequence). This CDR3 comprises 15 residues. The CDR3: CASSVSGTSYNEQFF. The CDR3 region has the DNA TGTGCCAGTAGTGTGTCCGGGACCTCCTACAATGAGCAGTTCTTC.

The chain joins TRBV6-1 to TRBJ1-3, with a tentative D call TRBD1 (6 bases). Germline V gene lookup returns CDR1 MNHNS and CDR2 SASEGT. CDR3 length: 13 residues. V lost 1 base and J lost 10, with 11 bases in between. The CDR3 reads CASSEVYRETIYF. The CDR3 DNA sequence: TGTGCCAGCAGTGAAGTCTACAGGGAAACCATATATTTT.

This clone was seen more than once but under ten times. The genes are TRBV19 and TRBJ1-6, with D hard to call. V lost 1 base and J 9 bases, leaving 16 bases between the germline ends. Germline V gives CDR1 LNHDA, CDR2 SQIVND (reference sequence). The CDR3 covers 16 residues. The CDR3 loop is CASSIVGRTSPSPLHF. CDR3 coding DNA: TGTGCCAGTAGTATAGTCGGTCGAACTTCCCCTTCACCCCTCCACTTT.

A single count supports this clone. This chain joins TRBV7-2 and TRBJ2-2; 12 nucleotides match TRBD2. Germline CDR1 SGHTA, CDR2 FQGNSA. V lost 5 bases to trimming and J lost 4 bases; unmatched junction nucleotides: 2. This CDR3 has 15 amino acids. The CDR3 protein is CASSKGLAGTGELFF. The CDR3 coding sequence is TGTGCCAGCAGCAAGGGACTAGCGGGCACCGGGGAGCTGTTTTTT.

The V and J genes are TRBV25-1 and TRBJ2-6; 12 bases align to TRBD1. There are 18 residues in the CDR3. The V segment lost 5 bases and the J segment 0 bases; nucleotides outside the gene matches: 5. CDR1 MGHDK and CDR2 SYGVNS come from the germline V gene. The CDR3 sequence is CASSPWDRGPSGANVLTF. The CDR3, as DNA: TGTGCCAGCAGTCCCTGGGACAGGGGGCCCTCTGGGGCCAACGTCCTGACTTTC.

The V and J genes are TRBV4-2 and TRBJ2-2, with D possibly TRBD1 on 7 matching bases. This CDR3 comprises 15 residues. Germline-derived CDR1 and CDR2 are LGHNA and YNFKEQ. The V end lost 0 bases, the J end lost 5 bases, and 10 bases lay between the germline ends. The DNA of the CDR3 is TGTGCCAGCAGCCAAGATCCAGGGGGGACCGGGGAGCTGTTTTTT. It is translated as CASSQDPGGTGELFF.

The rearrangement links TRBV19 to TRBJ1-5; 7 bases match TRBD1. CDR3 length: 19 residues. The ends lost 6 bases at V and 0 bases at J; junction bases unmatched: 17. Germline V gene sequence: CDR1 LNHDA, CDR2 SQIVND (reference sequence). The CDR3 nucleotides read TGTGCCAGTAGCATCAAGAGGAATACAGGGGCCGCTAGCAATCAGCCCCAGCATTTT. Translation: CASSIKRNTGAASNQPQHF.